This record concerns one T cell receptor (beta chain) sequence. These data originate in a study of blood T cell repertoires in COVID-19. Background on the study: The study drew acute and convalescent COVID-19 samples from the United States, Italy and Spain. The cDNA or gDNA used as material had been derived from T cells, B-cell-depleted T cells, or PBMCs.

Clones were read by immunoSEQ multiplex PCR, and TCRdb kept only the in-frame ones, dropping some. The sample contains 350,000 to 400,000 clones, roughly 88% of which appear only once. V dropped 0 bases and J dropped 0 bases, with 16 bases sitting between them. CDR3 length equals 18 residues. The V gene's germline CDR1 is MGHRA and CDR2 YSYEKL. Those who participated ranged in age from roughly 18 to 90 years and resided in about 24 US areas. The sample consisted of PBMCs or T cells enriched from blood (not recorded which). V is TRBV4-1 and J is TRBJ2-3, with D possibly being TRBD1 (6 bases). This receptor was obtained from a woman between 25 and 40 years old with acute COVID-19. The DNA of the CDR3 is TGCGCCAGCAGCCAAGATGATTGGGGGCCAACAAGCACAGATACGCAGTATTTT. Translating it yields CASSQDDWGPTSTDTQYF.